This TCR beta chain was captured by sequencing in a study of T cell responses to AZD1222 COVID-19 vaccine (dated by TCRdb to 2020 to 2022). With respect to the entire study: AZD1222 recipients whose second dose came at about 4 weeks and those whose second dose came at about 12 weeks were combined into one group, since spike-specific TCR depth and breadth did not differ between the two schedules. A total of 233 trial participants underwent TCR sequencing, of whom some 210 received two doses of AZD1222 and around 25 received two doses of the MenACWY control vaccine. Trial participants were enrolled by age into subgroups of 18-55, 56-69 and 70-plus years, and around 150, 29 and 61 TCR-sequenced participants, respectively, were included in these subgroups. Summary of the overall study and its limitations: Reportedly, close to half of the unique spike-specific TCRs recognized epitopes lying outside the regions that are mutated in the B.1.351 and B.1.1.7 variants. Conclusions about previously exposed vaccinees are limited, since just a handful of AZD1222 recipients were seropositive for SARS-CoV-2 at baseline. CD4 TCRs associated with the vaccine covered the entire spike protein, and the dominant responses were in regions 160-218 and 743-854. The 56-69-year group was small, and its depth increase did not reach significance, likely because of low power. Participants were mostly white British, with more females than males. The authors suggested clonal diversity may have been underestimated. After two AZD1222 doses, spike-specific TCR breadth and depth were significantly higher than at day 0 and than in MenACWY recipients. Because no samples from the day 14 peak response were available, repertoires could be characterized only after the peak T cell response.

To note about this clone: Its specific antigen is unknown. No qualities accompany the bases; no much larger clone lies one base away.

From the cysteine up to the phenylalanine, the CDR3 has a length of 11 residues. Only the CDR3 DNA stays, 33 bases, in frame from base 1. For CDR1 and CDR2, the germline V gene lists MNHEY and SVGAGI. The junction carries 8 bases between V and J, which are trimmed by 7 bases and 5 bases respectively. Explained via the paper, the time point label denotes: baseline before first vaccination. Vaccinee samples came from UK trials COV001 and COV002, including a single-blind randomized controlled phase 2/3 trial of AZD1222 (ChAdOx1 nCoV-19) in healthy adults. For TCRbeta chain sequencing, PBMC samples were collected from trial participants at day 0 and at day 28 after the second dose. The CDR3 regions of human TCRbeta chains were analyzed by immunosequencing. The study's own analysis went as follows. Repertoire TCRs were checked for matches against a reference library of SARS-CoV-2-specific TCRs that had been generated using the MIRA antigen-specificity platform. Breadth meant the fraction of unique TCRs that were SARS-CoV-2-associated, whereas depth meant the fraction of total T cells that were SARS-CoV-2-associated. Using the MIRA data, every spike-specific TCR was mapped to the spike region that the TCR reacted to and assigned to either a CD4 or a CD8 class. Log10-transformed breadth and depth values were compared by one-way ANOVA with Sidak's multiple comparisons tests. TCRdb carries this immuneACCESS record with in-frame sequences only. Its versions omit some clonotypes, under half of them owing to an unresolved V gene in the studies checked, with the rest unexplained. V, J and clone size are taken as reported in that table, and D and trimming were inferred from the DNA itself. Counted in this sample were about 120,000 clones; approximately 83% of them appeared once. The biggest ten clones account for 1.5% to 2% of the sample.

The clonotype comes from an adult in good health. The sample here was peripheral blood, taken on day 0 of AZD1222 vaccination. The rearranged segments are TRBV6-5 and TRBJ2-5, with a weak D call of TRBD2 (5 bases match). The DNA reads TGTGCCAGCATGCCGGGGGAGACCCAGTACTTC. This yields the protein CASMPGETQYF.